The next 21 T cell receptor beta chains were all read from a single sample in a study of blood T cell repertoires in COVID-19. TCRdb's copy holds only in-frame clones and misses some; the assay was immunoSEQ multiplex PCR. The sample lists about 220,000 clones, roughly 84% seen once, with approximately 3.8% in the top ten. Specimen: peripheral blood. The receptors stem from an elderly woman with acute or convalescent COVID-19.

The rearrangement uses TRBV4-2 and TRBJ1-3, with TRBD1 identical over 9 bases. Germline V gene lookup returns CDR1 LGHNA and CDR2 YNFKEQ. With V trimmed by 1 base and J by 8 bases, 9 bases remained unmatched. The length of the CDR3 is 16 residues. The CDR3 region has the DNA TGTGCCAGCAGCCAAGGGTTCGGGGACAGGGCCTACACCATATATTTT. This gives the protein CASSQGFGDRAYTIYF.

The CDR3 reads CASTQSPGVAYGYTF. CDR3 DNA: TGTGCCAGCACCCAATCCCCAGGGGTGGCCTATGGCTACACCTTC. The chain recombines TRBV6-6 with TRBJ1-2, with TRBD1 as a possible D gene (6 bases). Trimming removed 7 bases at V and 4 bases at J, with 19 bases between. The CDR3 is made up of 15 amino acids. Per germline, CDR1 MNHNY and CDR2 SVGAGI (reference sequence).

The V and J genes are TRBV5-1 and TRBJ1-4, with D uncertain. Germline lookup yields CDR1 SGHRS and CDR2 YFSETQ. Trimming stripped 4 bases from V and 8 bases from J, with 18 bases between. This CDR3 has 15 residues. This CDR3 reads CASSPAGTRREKLFF. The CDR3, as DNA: TGCGCCAGCAGCCCCGCCGGAACCCGGCGGGAAAAACTGTTTTTT.

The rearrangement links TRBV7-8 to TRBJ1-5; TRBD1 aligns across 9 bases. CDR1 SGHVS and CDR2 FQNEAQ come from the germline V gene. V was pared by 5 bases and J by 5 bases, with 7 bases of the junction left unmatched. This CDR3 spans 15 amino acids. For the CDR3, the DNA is TGTGCCAGCAGCCAAGGGACAGGGATCGATCAGCCCCAGCATTTT. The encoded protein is CASSQGTGIDQPQHF.

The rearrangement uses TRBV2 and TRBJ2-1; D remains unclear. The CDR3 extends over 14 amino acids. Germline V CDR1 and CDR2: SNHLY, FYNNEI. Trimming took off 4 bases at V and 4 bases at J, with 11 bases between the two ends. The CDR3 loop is CASSVQLTYNEQFF. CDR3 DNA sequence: TGTGCCAGCAGTGTCCAACTAACATACAATGAGCAGTTCTTC.

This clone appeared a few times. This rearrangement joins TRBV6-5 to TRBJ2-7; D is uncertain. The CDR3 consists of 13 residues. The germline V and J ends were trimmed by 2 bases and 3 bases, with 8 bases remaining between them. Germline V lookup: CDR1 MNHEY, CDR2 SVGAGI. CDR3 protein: CASSYLRSYEQYF. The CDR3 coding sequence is TGTGCCAGCAGTTACCTGAGGAGCTACGAGCAGTACTTC.

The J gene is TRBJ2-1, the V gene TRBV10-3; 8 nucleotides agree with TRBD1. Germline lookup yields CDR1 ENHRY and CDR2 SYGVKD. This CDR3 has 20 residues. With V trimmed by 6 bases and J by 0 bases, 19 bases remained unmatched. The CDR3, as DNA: TGTGCCATCAGACCCTGGGTCAGGACAGGGTTGGTTACCTCCTACAATGAGCAGTTCTTC. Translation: CAIRPWVRTGLVTSYNEQFF.

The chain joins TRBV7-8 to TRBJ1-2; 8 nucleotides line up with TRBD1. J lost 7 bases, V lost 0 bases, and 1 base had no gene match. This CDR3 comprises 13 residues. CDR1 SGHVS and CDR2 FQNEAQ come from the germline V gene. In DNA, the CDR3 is TGTGCCAGCAGCTTAGCGGACAGGGCTGGCTACACCTTC. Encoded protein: CASSLADRAGYTF. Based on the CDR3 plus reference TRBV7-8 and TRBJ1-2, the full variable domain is GAGVSQSPRYKVAKRGQDVALRCDPISGHVSLFWYQQALGQGPEFLTYFQNEAQLDKSGLPSDRFFAERPEGSVSTLKIQRTQQEDSAVYLCASSLADRAGYTFGSGTRLTVV.

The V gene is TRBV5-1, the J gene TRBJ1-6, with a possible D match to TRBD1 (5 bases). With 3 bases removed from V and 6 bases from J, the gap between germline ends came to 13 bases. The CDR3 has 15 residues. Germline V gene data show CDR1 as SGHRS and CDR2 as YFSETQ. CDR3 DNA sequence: TGCGCCAGCAGCTCGCAAGGGGCCACTAATTCACCCCTCCACTTT. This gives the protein CASSSQGATNSPLHF.

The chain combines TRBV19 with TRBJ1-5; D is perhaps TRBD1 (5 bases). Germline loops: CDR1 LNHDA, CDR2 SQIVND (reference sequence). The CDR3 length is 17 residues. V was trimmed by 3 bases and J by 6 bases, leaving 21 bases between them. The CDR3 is CASSMRGSRGGPQPQHF. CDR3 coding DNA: TGTGCCAGTAGTATGCGTGGTTCACGCGGGGGACCTCAGCCCCAGCATTTT. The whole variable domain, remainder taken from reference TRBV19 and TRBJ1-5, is DGGITQSPKYLFRKEGQNVTLSCEQNLNHDAMYWYRQDPGQGLRLIYYSQIVNDFQKGDIAEGYSVSREKKESFPLTVTSAQKNPTAFYLCASSMRGSRGGPQPQHFGDGTRLSIL.

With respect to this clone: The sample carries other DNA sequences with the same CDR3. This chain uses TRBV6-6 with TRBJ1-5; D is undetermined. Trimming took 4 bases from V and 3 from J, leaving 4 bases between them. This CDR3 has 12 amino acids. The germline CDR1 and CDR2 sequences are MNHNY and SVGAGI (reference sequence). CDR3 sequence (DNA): TGTGCCAGCAGTTTTCTCAATCAGCCCCAGCATTTT. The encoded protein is CASSFLNQPQHF.

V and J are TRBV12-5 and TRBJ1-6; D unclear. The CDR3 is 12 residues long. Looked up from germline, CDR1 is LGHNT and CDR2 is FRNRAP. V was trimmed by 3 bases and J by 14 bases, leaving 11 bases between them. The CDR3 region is CASGLALSSLHF. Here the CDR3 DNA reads TGTGCTAGTGGTTTAGCCCTTTCGTCCCTCCACTTT.

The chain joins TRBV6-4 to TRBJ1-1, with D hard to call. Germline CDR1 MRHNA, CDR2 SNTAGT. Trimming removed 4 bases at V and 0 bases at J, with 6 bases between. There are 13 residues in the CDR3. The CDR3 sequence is CASSAFVNTEAFF. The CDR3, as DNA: TGTGCCAGCAGTGCCTTTGTGAACACTGAAGCTTTCTTT.

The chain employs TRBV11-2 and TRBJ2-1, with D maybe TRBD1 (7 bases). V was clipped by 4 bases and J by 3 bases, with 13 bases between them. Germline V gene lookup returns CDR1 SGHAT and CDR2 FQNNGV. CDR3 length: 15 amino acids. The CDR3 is CASSYNRGGYNEQFF. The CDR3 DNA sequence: TGTGCCAGCAGCTACAACAGGGGAGGCTACAATGAGCAGTTCTTC.

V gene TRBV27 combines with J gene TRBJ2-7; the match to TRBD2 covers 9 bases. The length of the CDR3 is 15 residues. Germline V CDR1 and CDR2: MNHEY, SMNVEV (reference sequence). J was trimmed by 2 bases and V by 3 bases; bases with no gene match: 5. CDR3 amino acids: CASSLAAGGTYEQYF. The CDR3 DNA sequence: TGTGCCAGCAGTTTGGCAGCGGGGGGTACCTACGAGCAGTACTTC.

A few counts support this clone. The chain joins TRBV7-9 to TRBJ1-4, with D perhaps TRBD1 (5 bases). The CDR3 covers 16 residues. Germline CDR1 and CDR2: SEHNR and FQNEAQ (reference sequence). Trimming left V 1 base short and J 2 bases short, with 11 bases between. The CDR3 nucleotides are TGTGCCAGCAGCTTAGGCCAGGGCGAGACTAATGAAAAACTGTTTTTT. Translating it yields CASSLGQGETNEKLFF.

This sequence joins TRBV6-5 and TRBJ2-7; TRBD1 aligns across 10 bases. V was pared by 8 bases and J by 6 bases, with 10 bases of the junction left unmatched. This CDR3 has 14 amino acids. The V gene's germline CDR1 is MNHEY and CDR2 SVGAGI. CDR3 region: CASGAGTGESEQYF. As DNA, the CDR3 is TGTGCCAGCGGCGCAGGGACAGGGGAGAGCGAGCAGTACTTC.

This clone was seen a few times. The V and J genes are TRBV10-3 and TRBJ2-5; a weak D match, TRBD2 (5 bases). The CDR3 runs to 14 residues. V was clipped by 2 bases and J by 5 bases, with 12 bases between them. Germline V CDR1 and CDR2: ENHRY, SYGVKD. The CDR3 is CAISEPTRGETQYF. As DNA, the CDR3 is TGTGCCATCAGTGAGCCGACTCGCGGGGAGACCCAGTACTTC.

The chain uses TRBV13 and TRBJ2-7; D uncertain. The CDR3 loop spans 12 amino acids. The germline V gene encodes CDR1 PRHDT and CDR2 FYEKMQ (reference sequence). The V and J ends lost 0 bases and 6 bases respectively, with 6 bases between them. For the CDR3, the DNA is TGTGCCAGCAGCTTAGGGACATCCGAGCAGTACTTC. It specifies CASSLGTSEQYF. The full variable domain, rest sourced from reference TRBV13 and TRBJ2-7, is AAGVIQSPRHLIKEKRETATLKCYPIPRHDTVYWYQQGPGQDPQFLISFYEKMQSDKGSIPDRFSAQQFSDYHSELNMSSLELGDSALYFCASSLGTSEQYFGPGTRLTVT.

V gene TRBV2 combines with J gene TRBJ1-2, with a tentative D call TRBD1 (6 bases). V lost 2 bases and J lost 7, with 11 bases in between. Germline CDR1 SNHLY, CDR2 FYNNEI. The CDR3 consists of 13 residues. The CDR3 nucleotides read TGTGCCAGCAGTGAAAACAGGGAAGGTGGCTACACCTTC. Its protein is CASSENREGGYTF.

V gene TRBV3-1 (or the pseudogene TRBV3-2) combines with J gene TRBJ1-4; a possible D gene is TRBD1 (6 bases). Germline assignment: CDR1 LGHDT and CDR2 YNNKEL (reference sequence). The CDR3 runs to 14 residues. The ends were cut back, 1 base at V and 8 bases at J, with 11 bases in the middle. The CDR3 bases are TGTGCCAGCAGCCAAGTGAACAGGGTCGAAAAACTGTTTTTT. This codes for CASSQVNRVEKLFF.